This T cell receptor (beta chain) was observed in a study of OX40 agonist ivuxolimab in advanced cancers. Repertoires were generated with immunoSEQ multiplex PCR, while TCRdb's copy carries only in-frame clones and drops some. This sample has 60,000 to 70,000 clones; 80% to 90% occur once, and the top ten carry under 2.5%. This TCR was recovered from an adult with an advanced solid tumor such as melanoma, head and neck, liver or kidney cancer. The sample here was CD4+ or CD8+ T cells sorted from blood, taken in a trial of the OX40 agonist ivuxolimab.

CDR3 bases: TGTGCCAGTAGCCCTAGCCCCCGGGACCCGACTCACACTGAAGCTTTCTTT. Translating it yields CASSPSPRDPTHTEAFF. The chain recombines TRBV19 with TRBJ1-1; D may be TRBD1 (5 bases). The CDR3 has 17 residues. V shed 6 bases and J shed 3 bases, with 23 bases lying between them. Germline lookup yields CDR1 LNHDA and CDR2 SQIVND (reference sequence).